The entry below gives a single T cell receptor (beta chain) sequence along with its context. Each recovered donor of Cohort 3 presented with two negative PCRs, clearance, or symptom resolution. These data belong to a study of blood T cell repertoires in COVID-19. V dropped 0 bases and J dropped 0 bases, with 15 bases sitting between them. Germline V gene sequence: CDR1 SGHRS, CDR2 YFSETQ. CDR3 length: 17 amino acids. The data were produced by immunoSEQ multiplex PCR, yet TCRdb's version contains in-frame clones alone and is incomplete. Among roughly 200,000 clones listed, 85% to 90% were seen once. This rearrangement joins TRBV5-1 to TRBJ1-1, with D perhaps matching TRBD1 (6 bases). This receptor was obtained from a man in his forties or fifties who had recovered from COVID-19. Sequencing was done on a sample of PBMCs or T cells enriched from blood (not recorded which). This CDR3 reads CASSLDGQGLMNTEAFF. The DNA for the CDR3 is TGCGCCAGCAGCTTGGACGGCCAGGGGTTAATGAACACTGAAGCTTTCTTT.